Here is one T cell receptor beta chain with its context. The CDR3 consists of 14 residues. The ends were cut back, 0 bases at V and 0 bases at J, with 6 bases in the middle. The germline V gene has CDR1 SGHRS and CDR2 YFSETQ. Seattle patient enrollment occurred during active infection, with longitudinal follow-up thereafter. This entry belongs to a study of blood T cell repertoires in COVID-19. Study-wide background: Acute and convalescent COVID-19 samples came from the United States, Italy and Spain. T cells, B-cell-depleted T cells, or PBMCs provided the cDNA or gDNA that served as material.

Original processing methods: Researchers report that nucleated cell counts were estimated from reference gene primer amplification. Method: immunoSEQ multiplex PCR; TCRdb's copy keeps in-frame clones and lacks some. V, J and clone size were drawn from that table, and D and trimming were deduced from the DNA. Among about 260,000 clones listed, more than 90% were seen once. Source material: peripheral blood. This sequence was found in a person aged 18 to 30 with COVID-19, enrolled during active disease. The rearrangement links TRBV5-1 to TRBJ1-1, with D uncertain. CDR3 loop: CASSLGDLNTEAFF. The DNA for the CDR3 is TGCGCCAGCAGCTTGGGCGACTTGAACACTGAAGCTTTCTTT.